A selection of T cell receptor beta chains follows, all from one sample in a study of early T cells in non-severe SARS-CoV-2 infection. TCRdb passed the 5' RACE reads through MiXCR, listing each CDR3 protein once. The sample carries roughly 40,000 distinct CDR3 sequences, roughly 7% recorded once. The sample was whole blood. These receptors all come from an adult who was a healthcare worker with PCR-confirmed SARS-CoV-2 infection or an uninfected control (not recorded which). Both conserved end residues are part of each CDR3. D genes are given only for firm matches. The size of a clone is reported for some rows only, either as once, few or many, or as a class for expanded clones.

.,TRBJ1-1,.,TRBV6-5,CASRPPAQNTEAFF,TGTGCCAGCAGACCACCGGCGCAGAACACTGAAGCTTTCTTT
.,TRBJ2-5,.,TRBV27,CASSLDLSETQYF,TGTGCCAGCAGCCTCGATCTGAGCGAGACCCAGTACTTC
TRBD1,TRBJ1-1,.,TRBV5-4,CASRPRDPGTGGKKGTEAFF,TGTGCCAGCAGACCCCGGGACCCTGGGACAGGGGGCAAAAAGGGTACTGAAGCTTTCTTT
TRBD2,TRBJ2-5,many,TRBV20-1,CSPGGPGETQYF,TGCAGTCCGGGGGGGCCGGGAGAGACCCAGTACTTC
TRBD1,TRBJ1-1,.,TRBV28,CASSFPGQRNTEAFF,TGTGCCAGCAGTTTCCCGGGACAGAGGAACACTGAAGCTTTCTTT
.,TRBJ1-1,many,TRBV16,CASSPPVLGDTEAFF,TGTGCCAGCAGCCCCCCGGTCCTAGGGGACACTGAAGCTTTCTTT
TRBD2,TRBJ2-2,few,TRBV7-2,CASSQQRDLGRGELFF,TGTGCCAGCAGCCAACAGCGGGACTTAGGTCGAGGGGAGCTGTTTTTT
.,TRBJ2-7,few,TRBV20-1,CSGKMGPLPDEQYF,TGCAGTGGAAAGATGGGGCCATTACCCGACGAGCAGTACTTC
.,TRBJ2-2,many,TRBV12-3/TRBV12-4,CASSRVGPLAGELFF,TGTGCCAGCAGTCGGGTCGGGCCCCTGGCCGGGGAGCTGTTTTTT
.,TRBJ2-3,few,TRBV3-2,CASSLPGLAGGRTDTQYF,TGTGCCAGCAGCCTCCCGGGACTAGCGGGGGGACGCACAGATACGCAGTATTTT
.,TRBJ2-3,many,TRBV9,CASSVGGATLTDTQYF,TGTGCCAGCAGCGTAGGAGGAGCGACCCTCACAGATACGCAGTATTTT
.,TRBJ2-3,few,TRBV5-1,CASSSQSNSRTDTQYF,TGCGCCAGCAGCTCGCAATCGAATAGCCGCACAGATACGCAGTATTTT
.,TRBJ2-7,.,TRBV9,CASSVGAESSYEQYF,TGTGCCAGCAGCGTAGGGGCAGAAAGCTCCTACGAGCAGTACTTC
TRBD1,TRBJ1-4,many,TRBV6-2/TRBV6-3,CASSYSMDREDEKLFF,TGTGCCAGCAGTTACTCGATGGACAGGGAAGATGAAAAACTGTTTTTT
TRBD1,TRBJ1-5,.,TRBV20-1,CSASTTYRRTGRVSNQPQHF,TGCAGTGCTTCTACAACTTACCGGAGGACAGGGAGGGTCAGCAATCAGCCCCAGCATTTT
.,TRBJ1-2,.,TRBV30,CAWSSRDVVILGYTF,TGTGCCTGGAGTTCCCGGGACGTCGTCATTCTAGGCTACACCTTC
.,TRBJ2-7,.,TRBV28,CASRGLWTYEQYF,TGTGCCAGCAGGGGACTTTGGACCTACGAGCAGTACTTC
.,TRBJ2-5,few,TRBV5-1,CTSSKEVQETQYF,TGCACCAGCTCGAAGGAGGTTCAAGAGACCCAGTACTTC
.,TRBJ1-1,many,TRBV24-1,CATSDPMNTEAFF,TGTGCCACCAGTGATCCCATGAACACTGAAGCTTTCTTT
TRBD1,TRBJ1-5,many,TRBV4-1,CASSQEQGGFGQPQHF,TGCGCCAGCAGCCAAGAACAGGGGGGTTTCGGGCAGCCCCAGCATTTT
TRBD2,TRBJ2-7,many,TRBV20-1,CSAVAGVSSYEQYF,TGCAGTGCCGTAGCGGGGGTTAGCTCCTACGAGCAGTACTTC
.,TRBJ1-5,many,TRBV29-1,CSVGRDFNQPQHF,TGCAGCGTTGGCCGGGATTTCAATCAGCCCCAGCATTTT
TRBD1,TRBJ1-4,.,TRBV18,CASSPQGQGKVAEKLFF,TGTGCCAGCTCACCACAGGGACAGGGGAAGGTTGCTGAAAAACTGTTTTTT
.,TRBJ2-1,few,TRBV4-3,CASSLFWAGTVYNEQFF,TGCGCCAGCAGCCTTTTTTGGGCCGGGACGGTCTACAATGAGCAGTTCTTC
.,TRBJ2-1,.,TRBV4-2,CASSQPLGTEQFF,TGTGCCAGCAGCCAACCCTTGGGAACTGAGCAGTTCTTC
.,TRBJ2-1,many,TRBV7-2,CASSSGHKTNEQFF,TGTGCCAGCAGCTCGGGACATAAGACCAATGAGCAGTTCTTC
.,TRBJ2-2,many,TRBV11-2,CASSPGWFGSGELFF,TGTGCCAGCAGCCCTGGGTGGTTCGGGTCCGGGGAGCTGTTTTTT
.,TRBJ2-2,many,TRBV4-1,CASSPSTLWARELFF,TGCGCCAGCAGCCCTTCGACACTATGGGCCAGGGAGCTGTTTTTT
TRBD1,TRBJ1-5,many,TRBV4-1,CASSQDNRGLNQPQHF,TGCGCCAGCAGCCAAGATAACAGGGGACTAAATCAGCCCCAGCATTTT
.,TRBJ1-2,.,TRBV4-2,CASSQDPRQGGYGYTF,TGTGCCAGCAGCCAAGATCCCCGCCAGGGAGGTTATGGCTACACCTTC
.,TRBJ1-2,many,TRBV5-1,CASSFDSNYGYTF,TGCGCCAGCAGCTTCGACAGTAACTATGGCTACACCTTC
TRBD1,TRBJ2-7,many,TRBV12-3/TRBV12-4,CASSLDFGQGAPYEQYF,TGTGCCAGCAGTTTAGATTTTGGACAGGGTGCCCCCTACGAGCAGTACTTC
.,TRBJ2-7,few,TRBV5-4,CAIRQGGAVHEQYF,TGTGCCATACGTCAGGGCGGCGCGGTACACGAGCAGTACTTC
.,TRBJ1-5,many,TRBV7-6,CASSLTTGLSNQPQHF,TGTGCCAGCAGCTTAACTACAGGGTTGAGCAATCAGCCCCAGCATTTT
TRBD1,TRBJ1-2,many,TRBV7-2,CASIPLRTGGNGYTF,TGTGCCAGCATCCCCTTGAGGACAGGGGGAAATGGCTACACCTTC
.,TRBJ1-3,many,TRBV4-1,CASNTRRNTIYF,TGCGCCAGCAACACAAGACGGAACACCATATATTTT
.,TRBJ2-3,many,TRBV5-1,CASSYRVTDTQYF,TGCGCCAGCAGCTACAGGGTAACAGATACGCAGTATTTT
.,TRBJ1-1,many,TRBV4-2,CASSQDWTVNTEAFF,TGTGCCAGCAGCCAGGACTGGACAGTGAACACTGAAGCTTTCTTT
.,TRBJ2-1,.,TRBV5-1,CASGGLATSNEQFF,TGCGCCAGCGGGGGACTCGCGACTTCTAATGAGCAGTTCTTC
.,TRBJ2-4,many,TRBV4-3,CASSQGVAKNIQYF,TGCGCCAGCAGCCAGGGGGTAGCCAAAAACATTCAGTACTTC
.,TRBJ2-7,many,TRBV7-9,CASSLMSSQYF,TGTGCCAGCAGCTTAATGTCCTCTCAGTACTTC
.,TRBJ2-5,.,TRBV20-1,CSVTQQVWGGTQYF,TGCAGTGTTACGCAACAGGTTTGGGGAGGGACCCAGTACTTC
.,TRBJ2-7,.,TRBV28,CASSFSGTPKYF,TGTGCCAGCAGTTTCTCTGGGACGCCAAAGTACTTC
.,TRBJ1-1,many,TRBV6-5,CASSYSGGPMNTEAFF,TGTGCCAGCAGTTATTCTGGGGGGCCTATGAACACTGAAGCTTTCTTT
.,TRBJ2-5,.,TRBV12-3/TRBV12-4,CASSLAGGPRETQYF,TGTGCCAGCAGTTTAGCGGGGGGGCCAAGGGAGACCCAGTACTTC
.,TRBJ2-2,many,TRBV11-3,CASSSTRGNTGELFF,TGTGCCAGCAGCTCAACCAGGGGGAACACCGGGGAGCTGTTTTTT
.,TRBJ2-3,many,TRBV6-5,CASRTQRRHRGTDTQYF,TGTGCCAGCAGAACTCAACGGAGGCACAGGGGCACAGATACGCAGTATTTT
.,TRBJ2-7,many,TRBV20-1,CSARDYLGGLDEQYF,TGCAGTGCTAGAGATTACCTCGGGGGGCTCGACGAGCAGTACTTC